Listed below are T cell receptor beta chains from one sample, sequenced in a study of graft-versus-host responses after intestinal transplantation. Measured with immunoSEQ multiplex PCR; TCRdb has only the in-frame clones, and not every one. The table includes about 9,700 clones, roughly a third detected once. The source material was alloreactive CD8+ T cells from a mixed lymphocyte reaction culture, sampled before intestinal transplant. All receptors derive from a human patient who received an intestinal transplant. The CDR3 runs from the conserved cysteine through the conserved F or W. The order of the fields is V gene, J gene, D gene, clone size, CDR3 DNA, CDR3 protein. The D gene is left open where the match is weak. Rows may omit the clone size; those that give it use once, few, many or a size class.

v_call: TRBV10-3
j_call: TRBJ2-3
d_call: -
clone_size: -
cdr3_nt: TGTGCCATCAGTGATACCGGGCTCCCCCGGGACACAGATACGCAGTATTTT
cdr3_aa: CAISDTGLPRDTDTQYF

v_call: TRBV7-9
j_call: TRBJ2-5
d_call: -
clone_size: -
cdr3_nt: TGTGCCAGCAGCTTAGTGAGGGAGACCCAGTACTTC
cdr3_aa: CASSLVRETQYF

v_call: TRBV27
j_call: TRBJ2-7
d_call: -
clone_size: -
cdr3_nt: TGTGCCAGCAGTTTCCAGTACTCCTACGAGCAGTACTTC
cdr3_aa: CASSFQYSYEQYF

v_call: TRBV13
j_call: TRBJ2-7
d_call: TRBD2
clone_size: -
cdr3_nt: TGTGCCAGCAGCGCCGGGGTAGCGGGGCCCTACGAGCAGTACTTC
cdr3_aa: CASSAGVAGPYEQYF

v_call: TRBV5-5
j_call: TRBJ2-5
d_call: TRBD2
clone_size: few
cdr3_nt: TGTGCCAGCAGCTCGCCCGGGGGGGGAGAGACCCAGTACTTC
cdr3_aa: CASSSPGGGETQYF

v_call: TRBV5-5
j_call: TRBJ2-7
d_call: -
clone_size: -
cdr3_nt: TGTGCCAGCAGCTTAGTACTAGGTTACGAGCAGTACTTC
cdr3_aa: CASSLVLGYEQYF

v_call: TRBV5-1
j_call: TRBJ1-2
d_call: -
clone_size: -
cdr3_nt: TGCGCCAGCAGCTTTAGTGACTATGGCTACACCTTC
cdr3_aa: CASSFSDYGYTF

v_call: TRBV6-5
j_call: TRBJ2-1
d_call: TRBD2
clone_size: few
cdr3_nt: TGTGCCAGCAGTTGGGCGGGAGCGCCCTACAATGAGCAGTTCTTC
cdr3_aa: CASSWAGAPYNEQFF

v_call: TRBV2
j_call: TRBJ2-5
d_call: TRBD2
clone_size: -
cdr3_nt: TGTGCCAGCAGTGAGTGGGAGGGCCAGTACTTC
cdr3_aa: CASSEWEGQYF

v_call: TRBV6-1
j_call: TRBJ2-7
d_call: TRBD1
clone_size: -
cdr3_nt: TGTGCCAGGTACCCTCGGACAGGGGTTGCCGAGCAGTACTTC
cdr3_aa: CARYPRTGVAEQYF

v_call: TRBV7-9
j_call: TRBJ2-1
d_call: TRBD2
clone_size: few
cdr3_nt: TGTGCCAGCAGAGGGACTAGCGGGAGTTCCTACAATGAGCAGTTCTTC
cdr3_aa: CASRGTSGSSYNEQFF

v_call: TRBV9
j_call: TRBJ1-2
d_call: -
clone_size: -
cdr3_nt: TGTGCCAGCAGCGGACTATTAAGCCCCTTGTATGGCTACACCTTC
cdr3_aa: CASSGLLSPLYGYTF

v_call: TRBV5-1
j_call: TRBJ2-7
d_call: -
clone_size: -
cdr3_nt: TGCGCCAGCAGCTTGCTCTGGGGGGTATCCGAGCAGTACTTC
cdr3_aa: CASSLLWGVSEQYF

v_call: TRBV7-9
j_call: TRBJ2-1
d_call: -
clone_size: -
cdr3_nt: TGTGCCAGCAGCTTAGAGCCACAGGGACAGTTCTTC
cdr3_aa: CASSLEPQGQFF

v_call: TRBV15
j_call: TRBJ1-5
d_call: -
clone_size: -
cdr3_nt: TGTGCCACCAGCAGGTGGGGCGACAATCAGCCCCAGCATTTT
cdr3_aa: CATSRWGDNQPQHF

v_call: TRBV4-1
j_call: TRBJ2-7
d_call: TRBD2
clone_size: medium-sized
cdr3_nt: TGCGCCAGCAGCCAAGCCCCGGGGGGATCCTACGAGCAGTACTTC
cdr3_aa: CASSQAPGGSYEQYF

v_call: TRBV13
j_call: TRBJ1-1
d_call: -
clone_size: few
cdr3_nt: TGTGCCAGCAGCTCCAGGGAATCTAACACTGAAGCTTTCTTT
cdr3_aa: CASSSRESNTEAFF

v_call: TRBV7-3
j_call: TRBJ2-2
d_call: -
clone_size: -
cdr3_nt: TGTGCCAGCAGCTTAATTCCTAGCGAGAACACCGGGGAGCTGTTTTTT
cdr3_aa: CASSLIPSENTGELFF

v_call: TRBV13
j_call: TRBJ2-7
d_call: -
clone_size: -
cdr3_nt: TGTGCCAGCAGCCTCGAGCCGTTCGAGCAGTACTTC
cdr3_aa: CASSLEPFEQYF

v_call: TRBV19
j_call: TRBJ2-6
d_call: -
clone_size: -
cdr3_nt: TGTGCCAGGGGGCATTCCTCTGGGGCCAACGTCCTGACTTTC
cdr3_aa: CARGHSSGANVLTF

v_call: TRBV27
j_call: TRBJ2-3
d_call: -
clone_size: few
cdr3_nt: TGTGCCAGCAGTTTATGGGGCCCCACAGATACGCAGTATTTT
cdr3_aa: CASSLWGPTDTQYF

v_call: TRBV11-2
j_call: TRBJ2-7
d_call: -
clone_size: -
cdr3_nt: TGTGCCAGCAGCTTGGGGACACTCTACGAGCAGTACTTC
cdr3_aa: CASSLGTLYEQYF

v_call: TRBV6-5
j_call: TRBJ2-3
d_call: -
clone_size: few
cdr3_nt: TGTGCCAGCAGTTACGCGGGAAATTGGGCAGATACGCAGTATTTT
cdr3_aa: CASSYAGNWADTQYF

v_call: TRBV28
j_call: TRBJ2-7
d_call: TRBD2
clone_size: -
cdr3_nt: TGTGCCTCCGGGGGGACTAGCGGATACGAGCAGTACTTC
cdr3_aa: CASGGTSGYEQYF

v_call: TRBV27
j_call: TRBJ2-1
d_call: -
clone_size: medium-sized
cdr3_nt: TGTGCCAGCAGTATAGGGGGTGGGGACTACAATGAGCAGTTCTTC
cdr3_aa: CASSIGGGDYNEQFF

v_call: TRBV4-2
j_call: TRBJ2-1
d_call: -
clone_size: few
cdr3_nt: TGTGCCAGCAGCCAAGATCTGGGGGGGGGCAATTCGCGAGTTTTCTTC
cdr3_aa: CASSQDLGGGNSRVFF

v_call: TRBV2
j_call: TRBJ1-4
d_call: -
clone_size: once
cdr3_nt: TGTGCCAGCAGTGCCCGAGGTTCGGGCAGGGCGATTAATGAAAAACTGTTTTTT
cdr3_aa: CASSARGSGRAINEKLFF

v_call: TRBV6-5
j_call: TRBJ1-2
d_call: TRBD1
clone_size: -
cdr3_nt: TGTGCCAGCAGCCCGACAGGGAACTATGGCTACACCTTC
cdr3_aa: CASSPTGNYGYTF

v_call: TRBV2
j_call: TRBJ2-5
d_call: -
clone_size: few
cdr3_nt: TGTGCCAGCCCGCGAGATGCACGCGGGACCCAGTACTTC
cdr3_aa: CASPRDARGTQYF

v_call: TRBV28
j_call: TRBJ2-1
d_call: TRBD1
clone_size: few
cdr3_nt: TGTGCCAGCAGTAACAGGGGGTACAATGAGCAGTTCTTC
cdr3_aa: CASSNRGYNEQFF

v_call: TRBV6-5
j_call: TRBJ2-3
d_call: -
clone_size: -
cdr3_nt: TGTGCCAGCTCCGGGGAGCCATCGATATATACTACGCAGTATTTT
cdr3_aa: CASSGEPSIYTTQYF

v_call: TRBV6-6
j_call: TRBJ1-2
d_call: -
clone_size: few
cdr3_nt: TGTGCCAGCAGTTACCCCGACAGAAACTATGGCTACACCTTC
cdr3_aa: CASSYPDRNYGYTF

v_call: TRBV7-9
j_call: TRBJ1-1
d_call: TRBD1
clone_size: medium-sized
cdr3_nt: TGTGCCAGCGACGGACAGGGTGAAGCTTTCTTT
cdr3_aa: CASDGQGEAFF

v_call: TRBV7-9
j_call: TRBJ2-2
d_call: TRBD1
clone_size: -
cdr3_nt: TGTGCCAGCAGCTTAGTAGGGGGCTCCGGGGAGCTGTTTTTT
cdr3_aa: CASSLVGGSGELFF

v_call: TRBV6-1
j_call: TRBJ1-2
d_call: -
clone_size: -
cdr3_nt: TGTGCCAGCAGCCCCATCCGTCTCTCGGGTGGCTACACCTTC
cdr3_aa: CASSPIRLSGGYTF

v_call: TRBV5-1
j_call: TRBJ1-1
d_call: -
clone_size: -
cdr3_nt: TGCGCCAGCAGCTTCTCCTTTCAGGCGGGGAACACTGAAGCTTTCTTT
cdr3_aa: CASSFSFQAGNTEAFF

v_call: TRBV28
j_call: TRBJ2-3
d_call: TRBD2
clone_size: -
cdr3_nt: TGTGCCAGCAGTTCCCCATATATAATGGCTAGCGGGCCTCATAGCACAGATACGCAGTATTTT
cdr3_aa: CASSSPYIMASGPHSTDTQYF

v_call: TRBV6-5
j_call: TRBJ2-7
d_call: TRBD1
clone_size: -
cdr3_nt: TGTGCCAGCAGTTACTGGGACAGGGGCTCCTACGAGCAGTACTTC
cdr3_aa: CASSYWDRGSYEQYF

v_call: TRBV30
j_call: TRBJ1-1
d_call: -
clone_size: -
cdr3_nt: TGTGCCTGGAGTCCCTTCGGGACTGAAGCTTTCTTT
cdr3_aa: CAWSPFGTEAFF

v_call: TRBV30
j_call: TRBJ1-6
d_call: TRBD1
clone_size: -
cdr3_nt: TGTGCCTGGAGTGTAGGACAGGGGTATTCACCCCTCCACTTT
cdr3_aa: CAWSVGQGYSPLHF